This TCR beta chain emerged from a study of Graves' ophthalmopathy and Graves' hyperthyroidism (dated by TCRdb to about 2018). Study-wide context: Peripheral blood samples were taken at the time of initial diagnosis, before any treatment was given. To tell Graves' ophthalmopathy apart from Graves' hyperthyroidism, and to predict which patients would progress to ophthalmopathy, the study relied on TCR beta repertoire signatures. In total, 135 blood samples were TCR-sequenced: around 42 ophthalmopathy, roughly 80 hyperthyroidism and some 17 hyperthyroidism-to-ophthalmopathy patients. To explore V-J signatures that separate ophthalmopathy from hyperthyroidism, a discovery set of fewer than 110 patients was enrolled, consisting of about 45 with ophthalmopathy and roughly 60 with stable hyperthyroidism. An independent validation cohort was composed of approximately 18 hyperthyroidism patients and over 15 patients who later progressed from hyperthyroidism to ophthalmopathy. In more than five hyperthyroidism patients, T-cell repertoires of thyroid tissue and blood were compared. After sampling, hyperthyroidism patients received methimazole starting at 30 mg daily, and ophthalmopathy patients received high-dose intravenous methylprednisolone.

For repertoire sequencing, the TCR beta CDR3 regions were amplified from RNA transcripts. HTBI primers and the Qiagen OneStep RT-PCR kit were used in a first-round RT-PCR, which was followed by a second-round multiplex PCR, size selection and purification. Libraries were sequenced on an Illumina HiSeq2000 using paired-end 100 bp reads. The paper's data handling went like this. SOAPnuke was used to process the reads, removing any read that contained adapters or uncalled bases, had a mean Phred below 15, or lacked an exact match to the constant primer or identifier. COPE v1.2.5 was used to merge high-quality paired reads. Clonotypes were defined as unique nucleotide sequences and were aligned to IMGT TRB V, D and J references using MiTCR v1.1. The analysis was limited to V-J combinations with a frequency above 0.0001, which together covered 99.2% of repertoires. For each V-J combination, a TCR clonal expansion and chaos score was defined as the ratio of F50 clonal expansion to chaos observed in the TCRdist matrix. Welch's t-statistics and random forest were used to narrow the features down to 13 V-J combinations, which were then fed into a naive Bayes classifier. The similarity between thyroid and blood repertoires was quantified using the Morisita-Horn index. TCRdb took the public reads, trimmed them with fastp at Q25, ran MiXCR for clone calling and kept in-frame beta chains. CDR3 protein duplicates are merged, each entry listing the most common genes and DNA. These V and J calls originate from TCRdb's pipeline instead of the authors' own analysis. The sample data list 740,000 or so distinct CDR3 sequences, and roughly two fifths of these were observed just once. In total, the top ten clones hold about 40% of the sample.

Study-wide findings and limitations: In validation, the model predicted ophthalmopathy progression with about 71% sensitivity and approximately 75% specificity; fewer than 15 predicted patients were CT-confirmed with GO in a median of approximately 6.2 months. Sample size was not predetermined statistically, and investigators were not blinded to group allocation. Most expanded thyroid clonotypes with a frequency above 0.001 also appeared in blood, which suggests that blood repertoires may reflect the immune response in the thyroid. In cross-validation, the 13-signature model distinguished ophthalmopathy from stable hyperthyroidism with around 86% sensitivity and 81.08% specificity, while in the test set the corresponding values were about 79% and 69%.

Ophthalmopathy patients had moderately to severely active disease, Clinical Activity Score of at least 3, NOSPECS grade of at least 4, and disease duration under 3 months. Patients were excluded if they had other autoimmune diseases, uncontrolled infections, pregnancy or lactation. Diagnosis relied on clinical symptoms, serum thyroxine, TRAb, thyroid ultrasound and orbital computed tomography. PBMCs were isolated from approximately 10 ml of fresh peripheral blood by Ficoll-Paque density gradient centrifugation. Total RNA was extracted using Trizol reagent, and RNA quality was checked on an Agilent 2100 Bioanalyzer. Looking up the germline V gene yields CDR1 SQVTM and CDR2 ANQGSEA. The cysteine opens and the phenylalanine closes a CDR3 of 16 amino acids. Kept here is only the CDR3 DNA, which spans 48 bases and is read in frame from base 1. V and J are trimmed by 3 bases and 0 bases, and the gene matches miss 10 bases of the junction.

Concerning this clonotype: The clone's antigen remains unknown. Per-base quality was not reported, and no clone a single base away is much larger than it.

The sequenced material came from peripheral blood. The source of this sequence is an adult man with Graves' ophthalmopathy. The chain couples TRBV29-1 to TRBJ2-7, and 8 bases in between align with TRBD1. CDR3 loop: CSVELADRESSYEQYF. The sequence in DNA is TGCAGCGTTGAGTTGGCGGACAGGGAGAGCTCCTACGAGCAGTACTTC.